Sequencing of this T cell receptor (beta chain) was carried out in a study of cytomegalovirus exposure and HLA in healthy donors. As for the study in general: Early released data comprised approximately 85 million unique TCRs from HLA-typed donors.

Comments on this clone: Its antigen is as yet unknown.

The CDR3 totals 16 residues. Germline CDR1 MNHEY, CDR2 SMNVEV (reference sequence). V lost 5 bases, J lost 4 bases, and 18 bases lay in between. Whole-study findings and limits: A later analysis linked a missense DCLRE1C variant to TCR beta V- and J-gene trimming. The sole available immune exposure information was CMV serostatus. High sensitivity and specificity were reportedly achieved when the classifier diagnosed cytomegalovirus status.

Researchers ran the PCR with 60 Vbeta and 13 Jbeta primers. Generated by immunoSEQ multiplex PCR, the TCRdb table keeps only in-frame clones and is missing some. This sample has over 150,000 clones, with 70% to 75% found just once. The sequenced sample consisted of PBMCs. This chain connects TRBV27 to TRBJ2-1; weak D call: TRBD2 (6 bases). This sequence was found in a woman aged 25-40 years in good health and CMV-seropositive. CDR3 in amino acids: CASSTPRGSGYNEQFF. CDR3 nucleotides: TGTGCCAGCAGTACCCCTCGGGGTAGCGGATACAATGAGCAGTTCTTC.